These 20 T cell receptor beta chains originate from one sample sequenced in a study of patients and donors after allogeneic stem cell transplantation. TCRdb itself ran the RT-PCR reads through MiXCR, one entry per CDR3 protein. The sample holds more than 850,000 distinct CDR3 sequences, about 20% seen once. The sample was blood, either unsorted or a sorted T cell fraction (not recorded which). Every receptor here comes from a human donor who was either an allogeneic HSCT recipient or a stem cell or donor lymphocyte infusion donor (not recorded which). It is not recorded whose cells these are; they may come from a transplant donor.

This clonotype came up a few times. This chain joins TRBV29-1 and TRBJ2-4; the D is unclear. CDR3 length: 12 amino acids. V gave up 5 bases and J gave up 7 bases, with 12 bases separating them. Per germline, CDR1 SQVTM and CDR2 ANQGSEA. This chain's CDR3 is CSVFSLSNIQYF. The CDR3 DNA reads as TGCAGCGTTTTTAGCCTATCGAACATTCAGTACTTC.

This clonotype has only one observation. This chain joins TRBV12-3 or TRBV12-4 and TRBJ1-4, with a weak D call TRBD1 (5 bases). V lost 3 bases, J lost 8 bases, and 13 bases lay in between. This CDR3 contains 14 residues. CDR3 DNA sequence: TGTGCCAGCAGTTTGGGGAAGAAGGGGGAAAAACTGTTTTTT. Residues: CASSLGKKGEKLFF.

This clonotype turned up a few times. The V call is TRBV6-1, the J call TRBJ2-3; either TRBD1 or TRBD2 may supply D (6 bases each). The CDR3 is made up of 16 amino acids. The V and J ends lost 5 bases and 0 bases respectively, with 15 bases between them. Germline CDR1 is MNHNS and CDR2 is SASEGT. The CDR3 here is CASSTGLAESTDTQYF. The CDR3 DNA follows: TGTGCCAGCAGTACAGGGTTAGCGGAGAGCACAGATACGCAGTATTTT.

The chain is built from TRBV7-9 and TRBJ2-1, with 9 bases aligning to TRBD1. V was pared by 1 base and J by 9 bases, with 10 bases of the junction left unmatched. CDR1 SEHNR and CDR2 FQNEAQ come from the germline V gene (reference sequence). This CDR3 comprises 16 residues. The CDR3: CASSLGQGVGTGEQFF. CDR3 nucleotide sequence: TGTGCCAGCAGCTTAGGACAGGGGGTAGGAACTGGTGAGCAGTTCTTC.

This chain connects TRBV20-1 to TRBJ2-1; TRBD2 agrees at 11 bases. With 5 bases clipped from V and 6 bases from J, the junction kept 6 bases outside the gene matches. CDR1 DFQATT and CDR2 SNEGSKA come from the germline V gene (reference sequence). This CDR3 has 14 residues. The CDR3 region has the DNA TGCAGTGCTTATAGCGGGAGGGTAAGCAATGAGCAGTTCTTC. Its protein product is CSAYSGRVSNEQFF.

This rearrangement joins TRBV25-1 to TRBJ1-2; TRBD1 agrees at 10 bases. The CDR3 consists of 14 residues. CDR1 is MGHDK, CDR2 SYGVNS, per germline. Germline trimming cut 6 bases from V and 6 bases from J; bases unmatched to any gene: 7. CDR3 residues: CASRRQGAKDGYTF. As DNA, the CDR3 is TGTGCCAGCAGGAGACAGGGGGCAAAGGATGGCTACACCTTC.

The chain couples TRBV7-3 to TRBJ1-1; the D gene is possibly TRBD1 (6 bases). V shed 8 bases and J shed 5 bases, with 15 bases lying between them. The CDR3 has 13 residues. The germline V gene has CDR1 SGHTA and CDR2 FQGTGA. The CDR3 DNA sequence: TGTGCCAGCGGCGGGGGCGCGGTAACTGAAGCTTTCTTT. Translated, it gives CASGGGAVTEAFF. Supplemented by reference TRBV7-3 and TRBJ1-1, the full variable domain reads GAGVSQTPSNKVTEKGKYVELRCDPISGHTALYWYRQSLGQGPEFLIYFQGTGAADDSGLPNDRFFAVRPEGSVSTLKIQRTERGDSAVYLCASGGGAVTEAFFGQGTRLTVV.

This clonotype was counted at least ten times. Mismatch with germline at one junction end may stem from a read error. The V call is TRBV5-1, the J call TRBJ1-4; D is unresolved. The CDR3 is made up of 14 amino acids. Looked up from germline, CDR1 is SGHRS and CDR2 is YFSETQ. The CDR3 loop reads CASSLTGGNEKLFF. The CDR3 bases are TGTGCCAGCAGCTTAACGGGAGGGAATGAAAAACTGTTTTTT.

V is TRBV21-1 and J is TRBJ2-5; the DNA was not used to check the table's D call, TRBD2. TRBV21-1 is an annotated pseudogene. This CDR3 is 16 amino acids long. This CDR3 reads CASSKGWRRIQETQYF. The CDR3 coding sequence is TGTGCCAGCAGCAAAGGGTGGAGGAGAATACAAGAGACCCAGTACTTC.

This chain joins TRBV6-5 and TRBJ2-5; the D gene is possibly TRBD1 (5 bases). Germline CDR1 MNHEY, CDR2 SVGAGI. The CDR3 length is 16 residues. With 0 bases removed from V and 3 bases from J, the gap between germline ends came to 14 bases. This CDR3 is CASSYSIRETEETQYF. The DNA of the CDR3 is TGTGCCAGCAGTTACTCGATTCGAGAGACAGAAGAGACCCAGTACTTC.

This clonotype was observed at least ten times. This chain joins TRBV29-1 and TRBJ1-1, with D uncertain. V was clipped by 7 bases and J by 1 base, with 10 bases between them. Looked up from germline, CDR1 is SQVTM and CDR2 is ANQGSEA. The CDR3 runs 12 residues. CDR3 protein: CSASPRNTEAFF. DNA for the CDR3: TGCAGCGCCTCTCCAAGGAACACTGAAGCTTTCTTT.

V gene TRBV12-3 or TRBV12-4 combines with J gene TRBJ1-1, with D possibly TRBD1 on 5 matching bases. The CDR3 is made up of 14 amino acids. V shed 7 bases and J shed 0 bases, with 12 bases lying between them. The CDR3: CASTSDRVNTEAFF. CDR3 nucleotides: TGTGCCAGCACTTCCGACAGAGTGAACACTGAAGCTTTCTTT.

The chain uses TRBV4-2 and TRBJ2-3; 12 bases agree with TRBD2. The CDR3 runs 17 residues. CDR1 LGHNA and CDR2 YNFKEQ come from the germline V gene. The J segment lost 2 bases and the V segment lost 5 bases, leaving 8 bases of the junction unmatched. The CDR3 loop is CASSGRGLAGPTDTQYF. In nucleotides, the CDR3 is TGTGCCAGCAGCGGACGCGGACTAGCGGGGCCCACAGATACGCAGTATTTT.

The gene calls are TRBV24-1 and TRBJ2-1; D ambiguous. The V end was cut by 5 bases, the J end by 6 bases, with 7 bases between. This CDR3 region has 12 residues. Per germline, CDR1 KGHDR and CDR2 SFDVKD. The CDR3 spells CATSVWGNEQFF. In DNA form, the CDR3 reads TGTGCCACCAGTGTGTGGGGCAATGAGCAGTTCTTC.

The chain has TRBV24-1 and TRBJ1-5; TRBD1 matches at 8 bases. In germline, CDR1 is KGHDR, CDR2 SFDVKD. The CDR3 spans 15 residues. V dropped 6 bases and J dropped 3; count of bases not matched to a gene: 6. CDR3 sequence: CATSPGGGINQPQHF. Here the CDR3 DNA reads TGTGCCACCAGTCCAGGGGGCGGAATCAATCAGCCCCAGCATTTT.

This chain uses TRBV20-1 with TRBJ2-6, with TRBD2 matching 7 bases. V was clipped by 0 bases and J by 1 base; unmatched bases: 6. This CDR3 is built from 17 residues. Germline loops: CDR1 DFQATT, CDR2 SNEGSKA (reference sequence). This CDR3 is CSARDPRRGSGANVLTF. The CDR3 DNA reads TGCAGTGCTAGAGATCCCAGGCGGGGGTCTGGGGCCAACGTCCTGACTTTC.

This clonotype was recorded a few times. The chain employs TRBV3-1 and TRBJ1-6; maybe TRBD1 (6 bases). The CDR3 consists of 13 residues. Germline CDR1 is LGHDT and CDR2 is YNNKEL (reference sequence). The ends were cut back, 2 bases at V and 8 bases at J, with 7 bases in the middle. CDR3 bases: TGTGCCAGCAGCCAATCAGGGGATTCACCCCTCCACTTT. Translating gives CASSQSGDSPLHF.

J is TRBJ2-7 and V is TRBV9; D remains unclear. CDR3 length: 13 amino acids. The V end lost 4 bases, the J end lost 5 bases, and 13 bases lay between the germline ends. CDR1 and CDR2 (germline): SGDLS, YYNGEE. The CDR3 spells CASSPSLGHEQYF. CDR3 nucleotides: TGTGCCAGCAGCCCCAGCCTAGGGCACGAGCAGTACTTC. The full variable domain, with the rest looked up from reference TRBV9 and TRBJ2-7, is DSGVTQTPKHLITATGQRVTLRCSPRSGDLSVYWYQQSLDQGLQFLIQYYNGEERAKGNILERFSAQQFPDLHSELNLSSLELGDSALYFCASSPSLGHEQYFGPGTRLTVT.

This clonotype has a handful of counts. The genes are TRBV12-3 or TRBV12-4 and TRBJ2-5; D is perhaps TRBD2 (7 bases). V was cut by 9 bases and J by 1 base, with 18 bases left in between. The CDR3 spans 15 residues. The CDR3 reads CASSPVGGLQETQYF. The CDR3 nucleotides read TGTGCCAGTTCCCCCGTGGGGGGGCTCCAAGAGACCCAGTACTTC.

V and J are TRBV20-1 and TRBJ2-7; D may match TRBD1 or TRBD2 (5 bases each). Trimming left V 3 bases short and J 2 bases short, with 14 bases between. Per the germline V gene, CDR1 is DFQATT and CDR2 is SNEGSKA (reference sequence). This CDR3 is built from 14 residues. CDR3 residues: CSARARDRPYEQYF. In DNA, the CDR3 is TGCAGTGCTAGGGCCCGGGACCGCCCCTACGAGCAGTACTTC.